This record covers a single T cell receptor (beta chain). The antigen is undetermined. Trimming removed 4 bases at V and 10 bases at J, with 14 bases between. This CDR3 is built from 13 residues. Germline V gives CDR1 MGHRA, CDR2 YSYEKL. This entry is derived from a study of T-cell reconstitution after alpha-beta-depleted transplantation in children. Findings and limits, study-wide: By one year post-transplant, T-cell counts and diversity largely arose from T cells that were newly produced.

For TCRbeta, the library was prepared with unique molecular identifiers. TCRdb itself ran the PCR reads through MiXCR, one entry per CDR3 protein. The sample records 440,000 or so distinct CDR3 sequences, 43% being singletons. The source is a girl aged 2-10 years with aplastic anemia, due to receive a stem cell transplant. The chain uses TRBV4-1 and TRBJ2-1; the D gene could be TRBD1 or TRBD2 (5 bases each). The source was PBMCs, collected before TCRalphabeta/CD19-depleted stem cell transplant. CDR3 nucleotide sequence: TGCGCCAGCAGCCTGGGACCCACTGGGGAGCAGTTCTTC. Translated: CASSLGPTGEQFF.